A selection of T cell receptor beta chains follows, all from one sample in a study of control samples from healthy donors and cancer patients. Profiling relied on immunoSEQ multiplex PCR, and the TCRdb table lists in-frame clones only, not all of them. In the table there are 100,000 to 150,000 clones, roughly 87% of which are singletons. Sequencing was carried out using blood. The receptors come from a man aged 40-49 years in good health. The conserved cysteine and the conserved F or W are not part of the CDR3 here.

TRBV6-6	TRBJ1-2	11	ASSLDRSWGYT
TRBV5-1	TRBJ1-1	11	ASKRVENTEAF
TRBV6-6	TRBJ2-7	10	ASRGSSYEQY
TRBV18	TRBJ1-3	12	ASSPQSSGNTIY
TRBV6-6	TRBJ1-4	13	ASSYSQGGKEKLF
TRBV7-9	TRBJ2-1	13	ASSSGQGSYNEQF
TRBV6-4	TRBJ2-1	17	ASSESYYPGAHRRNEQF
TRBV14	TRBJ1-2	10	ASSQLGRGYT
TRBV7-2	TRBJ2-3	15	ASSSLDGTSMVDTQY
TRBV12-3/TRBV12-4	TRBJ1-1	10	ASSYGYTEAF
TRBV19	TRBJ1-2	13	ASSAPRQGDYGYT
TRBV30	TRBJ1-5	14	AWSGRRTGFGQPQH
TRBV5-1	TRBJ2-5	13	ASSLTGRQLETQY
TRBV7-2	TRBJ2-3	15	ASSIGLAGSTVDTQY
TRBV24-1	TRBJ2-2	14	ATSDPTGANTGELF
TRBV7-2	TRBJ2-7	12	VSSLDQYGYEQY
TRBV6-2/TRBV6-3	TRBJ2-2	15	ASSYWLAGGPTGELF
TRBV7-6	TRBJ2-4	14	ASSSGTGIAKNIQY